These 18 T cell receptor beta chains share one sample of origin, sequenced in a study of sequential checkpoint blockade in melanoma (dated by TCRdb to the late 2010s). The library was made by the immunoSEQ multiplex PCR assay. What TCRdb holds here is the immuneACCESS table cut down to in-frame rearrangements. Part of the clones is not present; checked against another copy, under half of the missing clones reflect an unresolved V gene, and the others are unexplained. The table for this sample lists roughly 2,500 clones; more than 20% of them were counted only once. Over 3.5% of the sample lies in the top ten. In light of the paper, this sample's treatment or condition label describes: randomized to nivolumab then ipilimumab (arm A) or the reverse (arm B). Source: tumor tissue (inferred from file names), taken from a patient given nivolumab and ipilimumab in sequence. Every receptor here comes from a human donor with melanoma.

The V gene is TRBV18, the J gene TRBJ2-1; the match to TRBD1 covers 9 bases. The CDR3 spans 14 residues. Looked up from germline, CDR1 is KGHSH and CDR2 is LQKENI. Trimming at V came to 8 bases and at J to 15 bases, leaving 17 bases not matched to a gene. CDR3 sequence: CASRELDWDRDLFF. In DNA, the CDR3 is TGTGCCAGCCGCGAACTCGACTGGGACAGGGACTTGTTCTTC. The variable domain in full, completed from reference TRBV18 and TRBJ2-1, reads NAGVMQNPRHLVRRRGQEARLRCSPMKGHSHVYWYRQLPEEGLKFMVYLQKENIIDESGMPKERFSAEFPKEGPSILRIQQVVRGDSAAYFCASRELDWDRDLFFGPGTRLTVL.

In this sample, this clone is medium-sized (0.01 to 0.1%). The rearrangement uses TRBV7-1 and TRBJ2-5; D is possibly TRBD1 or TRBD2 (5 bases each). TRBV7-1 is assigned to the ORF class and has an uncertain function. V dropped 5 bases and J dropped 1 base, with 11 bases sitting between them. The length of the CDR3 is 14 residues. The CDR3 bases are TGTGCCAGCAGCCCAACAGGACTCCAAGAGACCCAGTACTTC. Translating it yields CASSPTGLQETQYF.

The rearrangement links TRBV14 to TRBJ1-3; no firm D call. The CDR3 runs 14 residues. Germline CDR1 and CDR2: SGHDN and FVKESK. Between the trimmed V and J ends, which lost 1 base and 4 bases, there was a span of 8 bases. In DNA form, the CDR3 reads TGTGCCAGCAGCCAAGGGTCCGCCGGAAACACCATATATTTT. Its protein product is CASSQGSAGNTIYF.

By frequency in the sample, this clone is medium-sized (0.01 to 0.1%). The chain joins TRBV11-3 to TRBJ2-6; D gene ambiguous. The CDR3 is 18 amino acids. Trimming stripped 5 bases from V and 5 bases from J, with 22 bases between. Germline CDR1 is SGHNT and CDR2 is YENEEA. CDR3 in DNA: TGTGCCAGCAGCCAGCAACTATCTCGACAAAGTCGGGCCAACGTCCTGACTTTC. This codes for CASSQQLSRQSRANVLTF.

A single count supports this clone. The chain links TRBV19 to TRBJ1-6; D perhaps matches TRBD1 (5 bases). Trimming cost V 8 bases and J 9 bases, with 14 bases left between them. This CDR3 is built from 13 residues. The germline CDR1 and CDR2 sequences are LNHDA and SQIVND (reference sequence). CDR3 sequence reads: CASALGRVSPLHF. DNA of the CDR3: TGTGCCAGTGCCCTGGGCAGGGTTTCACCCCTCCACTTT.

This chain links TRBV6-8 with TRBJ2-5, with a tentative D call TRBD1 (6 bases). CDR1 and CDR2 (germline): MNHGY, SAAAGT. Trimming pared 6 bases from V and 7 bases from J, leaving 21 bases between. The CDR3 is made up of 15 amino acids. CDR3: CASSQTGTRGGTQYF. In DNA form, the CDR3 reads TGTGCCAGCAGCCAAACCGGGACCAGAGGGGGGACCCAGTACTTC.

This clone is termed medium-sized. J is TRBJ2-5 and V is TRBV11-3; 9 bases match TRBD2. V lost 2 bases and J lost 2; bases outside the gene matches: 9. Germline lookup yields CDR1 SGHNT and CDR2 YENEEA. The length of the CDR3 is 17 residues. The CDR3 is CASSLLVSGRPQETQYF. The DNA of the CDR3 is TGTGCCAGCAGCTTACTCGTCAGCGGGAGGCCACAAGAGACCCAGTACTTC.

J is TRBJ2-7 and V is TRBV5-1; tentatively, D is TRBD2 (5 bases). This CDR3 spans 15 amino acids. CDR1 and CDR2 (germline): SGHRS, YFSETQ. V was shortened by 2 bases and J by 6 bases, with 18 bases between the two germline ends. CDR3 nucleotide sequence: TGCGCCAGCAGCTTAAAAAGGCCGGACGAGGGCGAGCAGTACTTC. This translates into CASSLKRPDEGEQYF.

Relative to its sample, this clone is large. V and J are TRBV28 and TRBJ2-3, with a tentative D call TRBD1 (6 bases). V dropped 6 bases and J dropped 0 bases, with 13 bases sitting between them. This CDR3 contains 15 residues. Per germline, CDR1 MDHEN and CDR2 SYDVKM. In DNA form, the CDR3 reads TGTGCCAGCAGACAGACAGGTTCTAGCACAGATACGCAGTATTTT. Protein product: CASRQTGSSTDTQYF.

This clone is deemed medium-sized. This chain uses TRBV10-3 with TRBJ1-1; the D is unclear. Germline V gene lookup returns CDR1 ENHRY and CDR2 SYGVKD. Trimming removed 0 bases from V and 5 bases from J, with 19 bases in between. This CDR3 has 17 amino acids. The CDR3 sequence is CAISESSKRGMDTEAFF. The CDR3 DNA reads TGTGCCATCAGTGAGTCTTCAAAAAGAGGGATGGATACTGAAGCTTTCTTT.

V usage is TRBV5-1 and J usage is TRBJ2-5; perhaps TRBD1 as D (5 bases). This CDR3 is built from 15 residues. V was cut by 1 base and J by 5 bases, with 15 bases left in between. Germline loops: CDR1 SGHRS, CDR2 YFSETQ. The CDR3 DNA is TGCGCCAGCAGCTTGAATCAGGGCTCTTACGAGACCCAGTACTTC. As protein: CASSLNQGSYETQYF.

The V and J genes are TRBV6-8 and TRBJ2-7; no firm D call. V was pared by 5 bases and J by 6 bases, with 11 bases between. The CDR3 is 12 amino acids. The germline V gene encodes CDR1 MNHGY and CDR2 SAAAGT. Here the CDR3 DNA reads TGTGCCAGCAGTGTAAGATTCTCCGAGCAGTACTTC. Translating it yields CASSVRFSEQYF.

This clone was seen more than once but under ten times. This chain uses TRBV19 with TRBJ2-2, with D perhaps TRBD1 or TRBD2 (5 bases each). V was shortened by 3 bases and J by 1 base, with 12 bases between the two germline ends. Germline V lookup: CDR1 LNHDA, CDR2 SQIVND (reference sequence). The CDR3 consists of 16 residues. CDR3 amino acids: CASSIWGRMNTGELFF. CDR3 DNA: TGTGCCAGTAGTATTTGGGGACGGATGAACACCGGGGAGCTGTTTTTT.

The chain has TRBV9 and TRBJ1-6; D is undetermined. CDR1 and CDR2 (germline): SGDLS, YYNGEE. V was clipped by 2 bases and J by 8 bases, with 8 bases between them. This CDR3 has 13 amino acids. In nucleotides, the CDR3 is TGTGCCAGCAGCGTTTTTCCTGATTCACCCCTCCACTTT. Translating gives CASSVFPDSPLHF.

This clone was found a few times. The chain carries TRBV28 and TRBJ1-1, with TRBD1 as a possible D gene (5 bases). Germline loops: CDR1 MDHEN, CDR2 SYDVKM. The CDR3 has 15 residues. Trimming removed 7 bases from V and 6 bases from J, with 21 bases in between. CDR3 loop: CASNLKDIWGAEAFF. DNA of the CDR3: TGTGCCAGCAACTTGAAAGACATCTGGGGCGCTGAAGCTTTCTTT.

The gene calls are TRBV6-4 and TRBJ1-1; D perhaps matches TRBD1 (6 bases). This CDR3 spans 11 amino acids. Germline V gives CDR1 MRHNA, CDR2 SNTAGT. Trimming took 8 bases from V and 4 from J, leaving 8 bases between them. The CDR3 here is CASRQATEAFF. The CDR3 coding sequence is TGTGCCAGCCGACAGGCCACTGAAGCTTTCTTT.

This clone rates as medium-sized. The rearrangement links TRBV11-3 to TRBJ2-3, with D unresolved. V was trimmed by 0 bases and J by 6 bases, leaving 10 bases between them. The CDR3 covers 14 residues. Looked up from germline, CDR1 is SGHNT and CDR2 is YENEEA. The DNA of the CDR3 is TGTGCCAGCAGCTTAGACGGCTCCGGGGATACGCAGTATTTT. Protein sequence: CASSLDGSGDTQYF.

The CDR3 coding sequence is TGTGCCAGCTCACCGGACAGGGTCGGGGGCTACACCTTC. Amino acid sequence: CASSPDRVGGYTF. The chain combines TRBV18 with TRBJ1-2; 8 bases are a match to TRBD1. Germline assignment: CDR1 KGHSH and CDR2 LQKENI. V lost 3 bases, J lost 8 bases, and 5 bases stayed unmatched. The CDR3 covers 13 residues.